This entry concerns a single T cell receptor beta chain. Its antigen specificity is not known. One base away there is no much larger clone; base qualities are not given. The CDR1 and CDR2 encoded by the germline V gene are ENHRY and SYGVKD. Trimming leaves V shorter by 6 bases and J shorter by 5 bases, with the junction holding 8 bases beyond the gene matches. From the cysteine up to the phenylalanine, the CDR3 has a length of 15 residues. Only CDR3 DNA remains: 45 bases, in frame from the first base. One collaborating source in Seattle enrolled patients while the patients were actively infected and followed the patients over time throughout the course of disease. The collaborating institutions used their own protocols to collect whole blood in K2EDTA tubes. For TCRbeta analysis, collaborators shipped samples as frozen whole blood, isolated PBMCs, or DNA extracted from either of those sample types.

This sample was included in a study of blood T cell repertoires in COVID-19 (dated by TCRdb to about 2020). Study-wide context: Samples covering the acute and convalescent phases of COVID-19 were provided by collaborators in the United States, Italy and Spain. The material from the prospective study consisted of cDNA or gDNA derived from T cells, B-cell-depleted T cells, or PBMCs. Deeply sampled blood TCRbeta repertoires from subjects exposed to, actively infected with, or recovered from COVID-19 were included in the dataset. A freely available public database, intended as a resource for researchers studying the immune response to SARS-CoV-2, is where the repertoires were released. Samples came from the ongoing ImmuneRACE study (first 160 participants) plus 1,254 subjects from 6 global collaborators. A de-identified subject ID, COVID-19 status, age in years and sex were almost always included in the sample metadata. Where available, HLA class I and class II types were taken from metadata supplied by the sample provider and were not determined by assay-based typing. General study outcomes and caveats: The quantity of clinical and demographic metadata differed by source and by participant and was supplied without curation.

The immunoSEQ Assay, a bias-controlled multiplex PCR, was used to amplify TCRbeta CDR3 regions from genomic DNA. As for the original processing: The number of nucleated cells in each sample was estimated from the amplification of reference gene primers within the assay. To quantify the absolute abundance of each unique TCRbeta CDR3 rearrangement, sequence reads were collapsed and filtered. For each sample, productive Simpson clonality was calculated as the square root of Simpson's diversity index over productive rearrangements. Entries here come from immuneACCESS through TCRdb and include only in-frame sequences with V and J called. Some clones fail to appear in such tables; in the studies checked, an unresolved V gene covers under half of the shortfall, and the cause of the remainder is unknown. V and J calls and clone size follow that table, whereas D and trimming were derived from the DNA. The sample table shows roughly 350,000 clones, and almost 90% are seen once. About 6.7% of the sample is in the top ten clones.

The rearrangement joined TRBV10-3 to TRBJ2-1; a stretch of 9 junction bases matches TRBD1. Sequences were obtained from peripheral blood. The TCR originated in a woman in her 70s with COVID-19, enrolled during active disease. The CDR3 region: CAISLGQGMNNEQFF. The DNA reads TGTGCCATCAGCCTAGGACAGGGGATGAACAATGAGCAGTTCTTC.